Listed below are T cell receptor beta chains from one sample, sequenced in a study of shared clonotypes between healthy human individuals. The protocol was immunoSEQ multiplex PCR, while the TCRdb copy is restricted to in-frame clones and leaves out a portion. The sample lists about 2.1 million clones; 90% to 95% were seen once. The sequenced sample was naive CD8+ T cells from PBMCs. These receptors originate from a man aged 18 to 35 in good health. Some clones in this sample may be carry-over from other donors' samples. Both conserved end residues are part of each CDR3. The D gene is left open where the match is weak. Rows give clone size only sometimes, using once, few, many, or a class for an expanded clone.

clone_size	d_call	v_call	j_call	cdr3_aa	cdr3_nt
NA	NA	TRBV9	TRBJ1-2	CASSAPFDSNPNYGYTF	TGTGCCAGCAGCGCCCCATTTGATTCGAACCCAAACTATGGCTACACCTTC
NA	NA	TRBV6-5	TRBJ1-4	CASSYGKGRGKLFF	TGTGCCAGCAGTTACGGAAAAGGGAGGGGAAAACTGTTTTTT
NA	NA	TRBV25-1	TRBJ2-1	CASRETGSSYNEQFF	TGTGCCAGCAGGGAAACAGGGAGCTCCTACAATGAGCAGTTCTTC
NA	TRBD1	TRBV19	TRBJ2-2	CASSPWTGLVTGELFF	TGTGCCAGTAGTCCCTGGACAGGGTTGGTCACCGGGGAGCTGTTTTTT
NA	NA	TRBV29-1	TRBJ2-1	CSVEQGFGGEQFF	TGCAGCGTTGAGCAGGGTTTCGGGGGTGAGCAGTTCTTC
NA	TRBD2	TRBV18	TRBJ2-3	CASSPPGLAGFTDTQYF	TGTGCCAGCTCACCACCGGGACTAGCGGGTTTCACAGATACGCAGTATTTT
NA	NA	TRBV28	TRBJ2-5	CASSPQTGQETQYF	TGTGCCAGCAGTCCGCAGACTGGCCAAGAGACCCAGTACTTC
NA	NA	TRBV9	TRBJ2-1	CASSVQGTSNEQFF	TGTGCCAGCAGCGTTCAGGGGACAAGCAATGAGCAGTTCTTC
NA	TRBD1	TRBV28	TRBJ1-5	CASSPETGSNQPQHF	TGTGCCAGCAGTCCTGAGACAGGGAGCAATCAGCCCCAGCATTTT
NA	TRBD2	TRBV5-4	TRBJ2-1	CASSYSGNSYNEQFF	TGTGCCAGCAGCTATAGCGGGAACTCCTACAATGAGCAGTTCTTC
NA	NA	TRBV28	TRBJ2-7	CASSFSPLGLKPYEQYF	TGTGCCAGCAGTTTCTCCCCTTTAGGACTAAAACCCTACGAGCAGTACTTC
NA	NA	TRBV7-9	TRBJ2-5	CASSPPGETQYF	TGTGCCAGCAGCCCCCCGGGAGAGACCCAGTACTTC
once	NA	TRBV4-3	TRBJ2-1	CASSQERLISYNEQFF	TGCGCCAGCAGCCAAGAGCGACTGATCTCCTACAATGAGCAGTTCTTC
NA	TRBD2	TRBV27	TRBJ2-7	CASSPGTRGFYEQYF	TGTGCCAGCAGTCCCGGGACTAGAGGATTCTACGAGCAGTACTTC
NA	TRBD2	TRBV4-3	TRBJ2-7	CASSPGTSGRIIYEQYF	TGCGCCAGCAGTCCCGGGACTAGCGGGAGGATCATCTACGAGCAGTACTTC
NA	TRBD2	TRBV15	TRBJ2-1	CATSSPGTSGYNEQFF	TGTGCCACCAGCAGCCCCGGGACTAGCGGTTACAATGAGCAGTTCTTC
NA	NA	TRBV4-2	TRBJ2-7	CASSTTPEAYEQYF	TGTGCCAGCAGCACCACCCCGGAAGCGTACGAGCAGTACTTC
NA	NA	TRBV28	TRBJ2-3	CASSRPRGTDTQYF	TGTGCCAGCAGTCGCCCCCGTGGCACAGATACGCAGTATTTT
NA	NA	TRBV7-9	TRBJ2-5	CASSPPRVQETQYF	TGTGCCAGCAGCCCCCCGCGGGTCCAAGAGACCCAGTACTTC
NA	NA	TRBV4-1	TRBJ2-7	CASSPSYSPKGEQYF	TGCGCCAGCAGTCCAAGTTACAGCCCGAAAGGGGAGCAGTACTTC
once	NA	TRBV5-6	TRBJ1-1	CASSLRTEHWGDTEAFF	TGTGCCAGCAGCTTGAGGACAGAGCACTGGGGGGACACTGAAGCTTTCTTT
NA	NA	TRBV2	TRBJ2-1	CASREDSSSYNEQFF	TGTGCCAGCAGGGAGGACTCGAGCTCCTACAATGAGCAGTTCTTC
NA	TRBD2	TRBV4-2	TRBJ2-1	CASSQGAGGYEQFF	TGTGCCAGCAGCCAAGGGGCGGGAGGGTATGAGCAGTTCTTC
NA	TRBD2	TRBV5-6	TRBJ2-7	CASSLMWLAGGEVYEQYF	TGTGCCAGCAGCCTGATGTGGCTAGCGGGAGGTGAGGTCTACGAGCAGTACTTC
NA	TRBD2	TRBV27	TRBJ2-7	CASSPRLAGVEEQYF	TGTGCCAGCAGTCCCCGACTAGCGGGAGTAGAAGAGCAGTACTTC
NA	TRBD2	TRBV12-5	TRBJ2-3	CASGLYSGGTDTQYF	TGTGCTAGTGGTTTGTATTCGGGAGGGACAGATACGCAGTATTTT
NA	TRBD1	TRBV27	TRBJ2-7	CASSFSDRGFAEQYF	TGTGCCAGCAGTTTTAGCGACAGGGGGTTCGCCGAGCAGTACTTC
NA	NA	TRBV4-1	TRBJ1-5	CASSPRTASQPQHF	TGCGCCAGCAGCCCGCGGACGGCCAGTCAGCCCCAGCATTTT
NA	NA	TRBV19	TRBJ1-2	CASSIGQATAYGYTF	TGTGCCAGTAGTATAGGCCAGGCCACGGCCTATGGCTACACCTTC
NA	NA	TRBV27	TRBJ2-6	CASSLGPGAGANVLTF	TGTGCCAGCAGTTTAGGTCCGGGGGCTGGGGCCAACGTCCTGACTTTC
NA	NA	TRBV11-2	TRBJ2-1	CASSLVAAGLNEQFF	TGTGCCAGCAGCTTAGTAGCTGCCGGCTTAAATGAGCAGTTCTTC
NA	NA	TRBV7-9	TRBJ2-7	CASSDWSGFSTNEQYF	TGTGCCAGCAGCGACTGGTCAGGATTTTCTACCAACGAGCAGTACTTC
once	NA	TRBV28	TRBJ1-2	CASFRGSTDGYTF	TGTGCCAGCTTCCGGGGATCTACTGATGGCTACACCTTC
NA	TRBD1	TRBV5-4	TRBJ2-7	CASSGGTISGTANEQYF	TGTGCCAGCAGCGGGGGAACGATTTCCGGGACAGCCAACGAGCAGTACTTC
NA	NA	TRBV6-5	TRBJ2-2	CASSYPDKTGELFF	TGTGCCAGCAGTTACCCGGACAAGACCGGGGAGCTGTTTTTT
NA	NA	TRBV6-5	TRBJ2-1	CASSYGLAQNNEQFF	TGTGCCAGCAGTTATGGTCTAGCTCAGAACAATGAGCAGTTCTTC
NA	NA	TRBV4-1	TRBJ1-5	CASSRRDGPMSNQPQHF	TGCGCCAGCAGCCGGAGAGACGGACCTATGAGCAATCAGCCCCAGCATTTT
NA	TRBD2	TRBV5-1	TRBJ2-7	CASSPTSGSNEQYF	TGCGCCAGCAGCCCGACTAGCGGGTCGAACGAGCAGTACTTC
NA	TRBD2	TRBV27	TRBJ2-1	CASRTSGTSGSIDEQFF	TGTGCCAGCAGGACCTCCGGGACTAGCGGGAGTATAGATGAGCAGTTCTTC
NA	TRBD2	TRBV27	TRBJ2-2	CASSGGAYSSGLGIGELFF	TGTGCCAGCTCCGGGGGGGCCTATAGTAGCGGATTGGGTATCGGGGAGCTGTTTTTT
once	TRBD2	TRBV6-1	TRBJ2-1	CASSEPGLGLYNEQFF	TGTGCCAGCAGCGAACCGGGACTAGGGCTCTACAATGAGCAGTTCTTC
NA	TRBD1	TRBV13	TRBJ2-5	CASSLEGQGWETQYF	TGTGCCAGCAGCTTAGAGGGACAGGGCTGGGAGACCCAGTACTTC